Below, 15 T cell receptor beta chains from the same sample are listed, as sequenced in a study of cytomegalovirus exposure and HLA in healthy donors listed by TCRdb under 2017. The method behind the library was the immunoSEQ multiplex PCR assay. For the multiplex PCR, a mixture combining 60 forward primers for TCR Vbeta segments and 13 reverse primers for TCR Jbeta segments was used. The clones in this table, taken by TCRdb from immuneACCESS, are in-frame only. Not every clone is retained; where verified, under half of the shortfall comes from an unresolved V gene, and the cause of the rest is unknown. Here the sample has about 100,000 clones; 65% to 80% occur a single time. Under 5% of the sample lies in the top ten. The sample comprised PBMCs. The receptors originated from a male donor in good health and CMV-seronegative.

The chain is built from TRBV6-5 and TRBJ1-2; TRBD1 matches 12 bases. Germline-derived CDR1 and CDR2 are MNHEY and SVGAGI. The CDR3 has 12 residues. Trimming at V came to 6 bases and at J to 13 bases, leaving 6 bases not matched to a gene. The DNA of the CDR3 is TGTGCCAGCAGGAGGGACAGGGGGCTAAGCACCTTC. Translating gives CASRRDRGLSTF.

The V and J genes are TRBV19 and TRBJ2-1, with 11 nucleotides matching TRBD2. CDR3 size: 15 residues. Germline values: CDR1 LNHDA, CDR2 SQIVND (reference sequence). After removal of 4 bases from V and 13 bases from J, the junction contained 12 bases not matched to a gene. For the CDR3, the DNA is TGTGCCAGTAGTACCCGACCGGGACTAGCGGAGGTCCAGTTCTTC. Its protein is CASSTRPGLAEVQFF.

The chain links TRBV5-1 to TRBJ2-1; 9 bases match TRBD2. CDR1 is SGHRS, CDR2 YFSETQ, per germline. There are 15 residues in the CDR3. The V and J ends lost 2 bases and 6 bases, in that order; junction bases with no gene match: 6. In DNA, the CDR3 is TGCGCCAGCAGCTTCGATAGCGGGAGCGGCAATGAGCAGTTCTTC. Its translation: CASSFDSGSGNEQFF.

The V call is TRBV5-4, the J call TRBJ2-6; 8 nucleotides line up with TRBD1. CDR1 is SGHNT and CDR2 is YYREEE in the germline V gene (reference sequence). The V and J ends lost 4 bases and 0 bases, in that order; junction bases with no gene match: 9. CDR3 size: 18 residues. CDR3 loop: CASSGFTGGNSGANVLTF. CDR3 in DNA: TGTGCCAGCAGCGGATTCACAGGGGGTAACTCTGGGGCCAACGTCCTGACTTTC.

The chain joins TRBV27 to TRBJ2-7; possibly TRBD1 for D (5 bases). V was pared by 0 bases and J by 5 bases, with 11 bases between. Germline V gene lookup returns CDR1 MNHEY and CDR2 SMNVEV (reference sequence). This CDR3 has 14 residues. The CDR3 nucleotides read TGTGCCAGCAGTTTATCGAAAGGGGTAAACGAGCAGTACTTC. This sequence encodes CASSLSKGVNEQYF.

The chain uses TRBV6-5 and TRBJ2-7, with 7 nucleotides matching TRBD1. Germline V gene sequence: CDR1 MNHEY, CDR2 SVGAGI. The junction had 7 bases not matched to a gene; V was cut back by 6 bases and J by 2 bases. This CDR3 region has 14 residues. CDR3 loop: CASRTGNDPYEQYF. The CDR3 DNA follows: TGTGCCAGCAGGACAGGGAACGATCCCTACGAGCAGTACTTC.

V and J are TRBV28 and TRBJ2-3, with 9 nucleotides matching TRBD1. In germline, CDR1 is MDHEN, CDR2 SYDVKM. The V and J ends lost 5 bases and 6 bases, in that order; junction bases with no gene match: 12. There are 16 residues in the CDR3. Here the CDR3 reads CASSPRIGTGPDTQYF. CDR3 DNA sequence: TGTGCCAGCAGTCCACGAATAGGGACAGGGCCCGATACGCAGTATTTT.

This chain links TRBV6-1 with TRBJ2-2; D is possibly TRBD1 (6 bases). The germline CDR1 and CDR2 sequences are MNHNS and SASEGT. V lost 0 bases and J lost 6, with 11 bases in between. This CDR3 is built from 15 residues. In DNA form, the CDR3 reads TGTGCCAGCAGTGAAGCTGCAGGGGCAGCCGGGGAGCTGTTTTTT. Translated, it gives CASSEAAGAAGELFF.

The DNA of the CDR3 is TGTGCCAGCAGCAACTCCCCGGGACAGGGGTATTGGGAGGAGACCCAGTACTTC. Protein sequence: CASSNSPGQGYWEETQYF. The genes are TRBV11-2 and TRBJ2-5, with TRBD1 matching 10 bases. Germline values: CDR1 SGHAT, CDR2 FQNNGV. CDR3 length: 18 amino acids. The junction had 17 bases not matched to a gene; V was cut back by 5 bases and J by 5 bases.

The rearrangement joins TRBV6-1 to TRBJ1-2; TRBD1 agrees at 7 bases. Germline values: CDR1 MNHNS, CDR2 SASEGT. This CDR3 contains 13 residues. V dropped 5 bases and J dropped 8; count of bases not matched to a gene: 8. The DNA of the CDR3 is TGTGCCAGCAGTTTCGGGACAGCGGAGGGCTACACCTTC. Translating it yields CASSFGTAEGYTF.

The table lists this clone with a few counts. This chain links TRBV28 with TRBJ2-1, with TRBD2 identical over 12 bases. The J segment lost 8 bases and the V segment lost 6 bases, leaving 8 bases of the junction unmatched. This CDR3 region has 15 residues. The germline gives CDR1 MDHEN, CDR2 SYDVKM. CDR3 sequence (DNA): TGTGCCAGCAGATTTCAGCTAGCGGGAGGGCATGAGCAGTTCTTC. It translates to CASRFQLAGGHEQFF.

The DNA for the CDR3 is TGTGCCAGCAGCCAAAGACAGCTTAAACAGACCGGGGAGCTGTTTTTT. Translation: CASSQRQLKQTGELFF. The chain combines TRBV7-6 with TRBJ2-2, with TRBD1 as a possible D gene (5 bases). Germline CDR1 reads SGHVS; CDR2 reads FNYEAQ. CDR3 length equals 16 residues. Trimming stripped 5 bases from V and 5 bases from J, with 18 bases between.

The chain carries TRBV5-4 and TRBJ2-7; TRBD2 might be the D (5 bases). V dropped 7 bases and J dropped 2 bases, with 13 bases sitting between them. From germline, CDR1 is SGHNT and CDR2 YYREEE (reference sequence). The CDR3 totals 13 residues. The CDR3 DNA is TGTGCCAGCTCCGCGGACGGGACCTACGAGCAGTACTTC. It yields the protein CASSADGTYEQYF.

V usage is TRBV25-1 and J usage is TRBJ2-5; 9 nucleotides align to TRBD2. Unmatched junction bases numbered 9, after V lost 5 bases and J lost 2 bases. This CDR3 is built from 16 residues. Germline assignment: CDR1 MGHDK and CDR2 SYGVNS. The CDR3 spells CASSPRAGGIQETQYF. For the CDR3, the DNA is TGTGCCAGCAGTCCGAGGGCGGGAGGGATTCAAGAGACCCAGTACTTC.

This clone was picked up one time. The V gene is TRBV5-1, the J gene TRBJ2-5; D is possibly TRBD2 (7 bases). Germline assignment: CDR1 SGHRS and CDR2 YFSETQ. The CDR3 is made up of 15 amino acids. Trimming shortened V by 1 base and J by 3 bases, and 13 bases separated the two germline ends. CDR3 nucleotide sequence: TGCGCCAGCAGCTTGCGGGGGGCTCTTGAAGAGACCCAGTACTTC. It translates to CASSLRGALEETQYF.